This T cell receptor (beta chain) was observed in a study of blood T cell repertoires in COVID-19. Assay used: immunoSEQ multiplex PCR; TCRdb lists only in-frame clones, some missing. The data show 110,000 to 150,000 clones, roughly 87% seen once. Trimming took off 3 bases at V and 1 base at J, with 14 bases between the two ends. CDR3 length equals 17 residues. CDR1 is SGDLS and CDR2 is YYNGEE in the germline V gene. The source material was peripheral blood. The chain employs TRBV9 and TRBJ2-6, with D unclear. This receptor was obtained from an older man with acute or convalescent COVID-19. The CDR3 protein is CASSGAPMRSGANVLTF. Written as DNA, the CDR3 is TGTGCCAGCAGCGGAGCCCCTATGAGGTCTGGGGCCAACGTCCTGACTTTC.